Each of the 16 T cell receptor beta chains below was sequenced from the same sample in a study of blood T cell repertoires in COVID-19 (dated by TCRdb to about 2020). The library was obtained by the immunoSEQ multiplex PCR assay. Drawn from immuneACCESS, this table holds only the in-frame rearrangements with V and J called that TCRdb kept. Clones are partly lost; checked studies trace under half to an unresolved V gene and leave the rest unexplained. The sample table holds about 480,000 clones, of which roughly 90% were seen once. The ten largest account for about 2% of the sample. Specimen: PBMCs or T cells enriched from blood (not recorded which). These receptors all stem from a woman aged 40 to 50 who had recovered from COVID-19.

CDR3 DNA sequence: TGTGCCAGTAGACACGACAGGGGTATGGGTCAGCCCCAGCATTTT. Residues: CASRHDRGMGQPQHF. This chain connects TRBV19 to TRBJ1-5, with 8 bases fitting TRBD1. V dropped 6 bases and J dropped 6; count of bases not matched to a gene: 10. The CDR3 has 15 amino acids. The germline gives CDR1 LNHDA, CDR2 SQIVND (reference sequence).

The genes are TRBV6-2 or TRBV6-3 and TRBJ2-7; 9 nucleotides match TRBD2. Trimming cost V 2 bases and J 2 bases; bases outside gene matches: 7. This CDR3 is built from 16 residues. Germline V gene sequence: CDR1 MNHEY, CDR2 SVGEGT. The CDR3 coding sequence is TGTGCCAGCAGTTACGAAACTAGCGGGTCCACCTACGAGCAGTACTTC. It yields the protein CASSYETSGSTYEQYF.

This rearrangement joins TRBV2 to TRBJ1-2, with D perhaps matching TRBD1 (6 bases). Germline CDR1 is SNHLY and CDR2 is FYNNEI. Trimming took off 5 bases at V and 8 bases at J, with 24 bases between the two ends. The CDR3 contains 16 residues. CDR3 nucleotide sequence: TGTGCCAGCAGTCCCAACCGCTTATTGGGGGCACGGGGCTACACCTTC. Translation: CASSPNRLLGARGYTF.

A remark on this clone: An end of the junction differs from the germline gene, which may be a read error. The chain recombines TRBV7-2 with TRBJ1-4, with a tentative D call TRBD1 (6 bases). Germline V gives CDR1 SGHTA, CDR2 FQGNSA. The CDR3 loop spans 15 amino acids. CDR3 sequence: CASSVQGPFNGKLFF. The CDR3 region has the DNA TGTGCCAGCAGCGTTCAGGGGCCCTTTAATGGAAAACTGTTTTTT.

The rearrangement uses TRBV7-5 and TRBJ1-6. TRBV7-5 is shown as a pseudogene. CDR3 length equals 15 residues. CDR3 sequence reads: CARSPRSSYNSPLHF. CDR3 in DNA: TGTGCCAGAAGCCCCCGTAGCTCCTATAATTCACCCCTCCACTTT.

The chain has TRBV12-3 or TRBV12-4 and TRBJ1-2; no definite D call. The CDR3 contains 12 residues. V was pared by 1 base and J by 6 bases, with 6 bases between. CDR3 amino acids: CASSLVADGYTF. The CDR3 coding sequence is TGTGCCAGCAGTTTAGTTGCGGATGGCTACACCTTC.

The chain couples TRBV21-1 to TRBJ2-7; the D call of TRBD2 is as the table states it, not checked on the DNA. TRBV21-1 is designated a pseudogene. The CDR3 loop spans 18 amino acids. CDR3 DNA sequence: TGTGCCAGCAGCAAGGGGGGTAGCGGGAGAATACCCCCCTACGAGCAGTACTTC. Translating gives CASSKGGSGRIPPYEQYF.

This clone was detected only once. The chain uses TRBV6-6 and TRBJ2-7; possible D gene TRBD1, 6 bases. The CDR3 runs to 16 residues. Germline V lookup: CDR1 MNHNY, CDR2 SVGAGI (reference sequence). Trimming pared 4 bases from V and 0 bases from J, leaving 16 bases between. CDR3: CASSFRTAASSYEQYF. The CDR3 region has the DNA TGTGCCAGCAGTTTCCGGACAGCGGCCAGCTCCTACGAGCAGTACTTC.

This sequence joins TRBV20-1 and TRBJ1-2; D call uncertain. The germline V and J ends were trimmed by 7 bases and 3 bases, with 9 bases remaining between them. Germline V gene data show CDR1 as DFQATT and CDR2 as SNEGSKA (reference sequence). CDR3 length equals 11 residues. DNA of the CDR3: TGCAGTGTCTCCGGAGACTATGGCTACACCTTC. Its protein product is CSVSGDYGYTF.

CDR3 DNA sequence: TGCGCCAGCAGCTTTGGGACTGGCGGCACCGGGGAGCTGTTTTTT. This gives the protein CASSFGTGGTGELFF. The chain uses TRBV5-1 and TRBJ2-2, with a tentative D call TRBD2 (6 bases). V lost 2 bases, J lost 4 bases, and 12 bases lay in between. CDR3 length: 15 amino acids. Germline loops: CDR1 SGHRS, CDR2 YFSETQ.

The rearrangement joins TRBV5-4 to TRBJ1-2; the D gene is possibly TRBD1 (5 bases). V was pared by 4 bases and J by 7 bases, with 17 bases between. Germline V gene lookup returns CDR1 SGHNT and CDR2 YYREEE (reference sequence). The CDR3 covers 14 residues. Here the CDR3 DNA reads TGTGCCAGCAGCCTGGGGGGGGACCTGGGTGGCTACACCTTC. Translating it yields CASSLGGDLGGYTF.

This chain links TRBV3-1 (or the pseudogene TRBV3-2) with TRBJ2-1; D is perhaps TRBD1 (6 bases). CDR1 LGHDT and CDR2 YNNKEL come from the germline V gene (reference sequence). V gave up 1 base and J gave up 11 bases, with 15 bases separating them. This CDR3 contains 14 residues. The CDR3 sequence is CASSQVGRGGQQFF. For the CDR3, the DNA is TGTGCCAGCAGCCAAGTCGGCAGGGGCGGTCAGCAGTTCTTC.

This chain joins TRBV19 and TRBJ1-1; maybe TRBD1 (6 bases). V was trimmed by 1 base and J by 5 bases, leaving 14 bases between them. Germline-derived CDR1 and CDR2 are LNHDA and SQIVND (reference sequence). The CDR3 covers 15 residues. In nucleotides, the CDR3 is TGTGCCAGTAGTATAGCGGGGGGGGCCCGGACTGAAGCTTTCTTT. This gives the protein CASSIAGGARTEAFF.

In regard to this clone: A read error may account for a junction end that differs from germline. The V call is TRBV5-8, the J call TRBJ2-1; possible D gene TRBD1, 6 bases. The CDR3 covers 15 residues. Germline CDR1 SGHTS, CDR2 YDEGEE. CDR3 sequence (DNA): TGCCTTCCCCTTCGTGGGGGCAGGGGTTTCCATGAGCAGTTCTTC. This encodes CLPLRGGRGFHEQFF.

The rearrangement links TRBV24-1 to TRBJ1-1, with D possibly TRBD1 on 5 matching bases. The CDR3 contains 13 residues. Per germline, CDR1 KGHDR and CDR2 SFDVKD. Trimming cost V 9 bases and J 0 bases, with 10 bases left between them. CDR3 in DNA: TGTGCCACCGGACAAGGGTTGAACACTGAAGCTTTCTTT. It yields the protein CATGQGLNTEAFF.

This chain joins TRBV7-8 and TRBJ1-2; D is ambiguous. Germline CDR1 SGHVS, CDR2 FQNEAQ. The CDR3 has 11 residues. The V gene lost 5 bases and the J gene lost 3 bases, with 4 bases spanning the gap. Written as DNA, the CDR3 is TGTGCCAGCAGCCCTTACTATGGCTACACCTTC. Protein product: CASSPYYGYTF.